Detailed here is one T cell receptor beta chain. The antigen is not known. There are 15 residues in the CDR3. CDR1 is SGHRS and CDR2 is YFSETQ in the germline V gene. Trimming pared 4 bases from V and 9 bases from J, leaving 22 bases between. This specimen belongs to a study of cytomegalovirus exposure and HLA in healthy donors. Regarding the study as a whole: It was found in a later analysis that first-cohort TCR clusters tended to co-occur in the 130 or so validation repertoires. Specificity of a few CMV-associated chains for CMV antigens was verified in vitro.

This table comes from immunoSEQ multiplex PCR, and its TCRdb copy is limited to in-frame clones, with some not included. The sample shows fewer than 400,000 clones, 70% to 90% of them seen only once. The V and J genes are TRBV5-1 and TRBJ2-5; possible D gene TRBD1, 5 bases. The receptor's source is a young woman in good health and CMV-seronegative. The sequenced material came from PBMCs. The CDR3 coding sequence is TGCGCCAGCAGCCCCTGGCAGGGCCCCGAAGGTCCCCAGTACTTC. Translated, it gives CASSPWQGPEGPQYF. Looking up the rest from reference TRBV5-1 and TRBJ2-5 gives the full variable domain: KAGVTQTPRYLIKTRGQQVTLSCSPISGHRSVSWYQQTPGQGLQFLFEYFSETQRNKGNFPGRFSGRQFSNSRSEMNVSTLELGDSALYLCASSPWQGPEGPQYFGPGTRLLVL.